These T cell receptor beta chains were read from a single sample in a study of T-cell memory formation after mild COVID-19. TCRdb used MiXCR to reprocess the 5' RACE reads, holding one entry per CDR3 protein. The table lists 210,000 or so distinct CDR3 sequences, 8% to 11% of them singletons. Material for sequencing was PBMCs or a T cell subset sorted from them (not recorded which). These receptors all stem from a man younger than 30 who had mild COVID-19 (a few samples of this study predate the infection). Cell type and time point are not known. Each CDR3 is given with its conserved first and last residue. Each record gives: clone size, D gene, V gene, J gene, CDR3 protein, CDR3 DNA. D genes are given only for firm matches. For some rows the clone size is stated as once, few or many, or as a class when expanded; others skip it.

>many|-|TRBV7-9|TRBJ1-5
CASSLWADQPQHF
TGTGCCAGCAGCTTATGGGCAGATCAGCCCCAGCATTTT
>-|TRBD1|TRBV7-3|TRBJ2-7
CASSQTTGIPSQEPFYEQYF
TGTGCCAGCAGCCAAACGACAGGGATTCCCTCCCAGGAACCCTTCTACGAGCAGTACTTC
>-|-|TRBV29-1|TRBJ1-1
CSVVGQIEAFF
TGCAGCGTAGTCGGACAGATTGAAGCTTTCTTT
>few|-|TRBV5-6|TRBJ2-1
CASSFKYNEQFF
TGTGCCAGCAGCTTTAAGTACAATGAGCAGTTCTTC
>few|TRBD1|TRBV2|TRBJ1-5
CASSASGGFGNQPQHF
TGTGCCAGCAGTGCATCAGGGGGTTTCGGCAATCAGCCCCAGCATTTT
>-|-|TRBV24-1|TRBJ2-5
CATSDFRGARETQYF
TGTGCCACCAGTGATTTTCGGGGGGCGCGGGAGACCCAGTACTTC
>-|-|TRBV3-1|TRBJ1-1
CASSQGFGTEAFF
TGTGCCAGCAGCCAAGGGTTCGGAACTGAAGCTTTCTTT
>few|-|TRBV7-4|TRBJ1-5
CASSCGQLFEWPQHF
TGTGCCAGCAGCTGCGGACAGCTTTTTGAATGGCCCCAGCATTTT
>-|-|TRBV20-1|TRBJ1-5
CSASARGNQPQHF
TGCAGTGCTAGCGCCAGGGGAAATCAGCCCCAGCATTTT
>many|TRBD1|TRBV19|TRBJ1-5
CASSILLRGSNQPQHF
TGTGCCAGTAGTATCCTTCTCAGGGGGAGCAATCAGCCCCAGCATTTT
>few|-|TRBV2|TRBJ1-4
CASSGDSSSLFF
TGTGCCAGCAGTGGGGACTCGAGCTCACTGTTTTTT
>few|TRBD2|TRBV7-2|TRBJ2-5
CASSQPWGGLAQYF
TGTGCCAGCAGCCAGCCGTGGGGGGGGTTGGCCCAGTACTTC
>few|-|TRBV4-1|TRBJ2-5
CASSPSPGTGGWTQYF
TGCGCCAGCAGCCCGTCCCCGGGGACCGGGGGTTGGACCCAGTACTTC
>few|-|TRBV20-1|TRBJ2-5
CSTRGQETQYF
TGCAGTACGCGGGGACAAGAGACCCAGTACTTC
>-|-|TRBV7-9|TRBJ1-3
CASSLGGSQGGNTIYF
TGTGCCAGCAGCTTAGGAGGCTCACAGGGCGGAAACACCATATATTTT
>many|-|TRBV20-1|TRBJ2-1
CSAMGGFPLDREQFF
TGCAGTGCTATGGGAGGCTTCCCGTTGGATAGGGAGCAGTTCTTC
>few|-|TRBV5-1|TRBJ1-6
CASSPGEWNSPLHF
TGCGCCAGCAGTCCGGGAGAGTGGAATTCACCCCTCCACTTT
>many|-|TRBV7-2|TRBJ2-1
CASSPPGAGYEQFF
TGTGCCAGCAGCCCCCCGGGGGCGGGCTATGAGCAGTTCTTC
>-|-|TRBV6-6|TRBJ1-5
CASSGGHQPQHF
TGTGCCAGCAGCGGGGGGCATCAGCCCCAGCATTTT
>-|-|TRBV6-5|TRBJ2-3
CASSQMGLAISTDTQYF
TGTGCCAGCAGCCAAATGGGGCTGGCGATTAGCACAGATACGCAGTATTTT
>few|-|TRBV19|TRBJ1-6
CASTVGGGRLYNSPLHF
TGTGCCAGTACCGTCGGCGGTGGGCGCCTCTATAATTCACCCCTCCACTTT
>few|-|TRBV10-3|TRBJ1-1
CAISGSGTVNTEAFF
TGTGCCATCAGTGGGTCGGGGACCGTGAACACTGAAGCTTTCTTT
>few|-|TRBV7-2|TRBJ2-7
CASSLAGQREQYF
TGTGCCAGCAGCTTAGCCGGTCAGAGGGAGCAGTACTTC